This T cell receptor (beta chain) emerged from a study of blood T cell repertoires in COVID-19. About the study: Material from acute and convalescent COVID-19 was sourced from the United States, Italy and Spain. T cells, B-cell-depleted T cells, or PBMCs provided the cDNA or gDNA that served as material.

How the authors handled the data: Amplification of reference gene primers was used by the study to estimate nucleated cell counts. Generated by immunoSEQ multiplex PCR, the TCRdb table keeps only in-frame clones and is missing some. V and J calls and clone size are as listed in that table; D and trimming were resolved from the DNA. The sample shows about 56,000 clones, more than 80% of them seen only once. This clone was recorded only once. Deletions cut 3 bases from V and 1 base from J, with 7 bases between. The germline V gene encodes CDR1 KGHDR and CDR2 SFDVKD. This CDR3 has 14 amino acids. This rearrangement joins TRBV24-1 to TRBJ2-3, with D possibly matching TRBD2 (5 bases). The specimen sequenced was peripheral blood. This receptor was identified in a human donor in a cohort sampled during active COVID-19. This CDR3 is CATSDPRGTDTQYF. The CDR3, as DNA: TGTGCCACCAGTGATCCGAGGGGCACAGATACGCAGTATTTT.